This T cell receptor (beta chain) was observed in a study of cytotoxic CD8 clonotypes in ibrutinib-treated CLL. Study-wide results and caveats: Relative to age-matched healthy donors, clonality at baseline was higher, and it tracked circulating CD8+ T-cell counts.

CDR3 size: 14 residues. CDR1 SGHTA and CDR2 FQGTGA come from the germline V gene. V was trimmed by 2 bases and J by 5 bases, leaving 11 bases between them. Profiling relied on immunoSEQ multiplex PCR, and the TCRdb table lists in-frame clones only, not all of them. This sample has over 100,000 clones, with 70% to 90% found just once. As concerns this clone: Its cognate antigen is unknown.

Specimen: PBMCs, collected after 24 months of ibrutinib treatment. The rearrangement uses TRBV7-3 and TRBJ2-3, with D perhaps TRBD2 (6 bases). This clonotype was sampled from a human donor with chronic lymphocytic leukemia. The CDR3 DNA sequence: TGTGCCAGCAGCTTATCGGGACTTCAAGATACGCAGTATTTT. Its translation: CASSLSGLQDTQYF.